What follows describes a single T cell receptor beta chain. Its antigen is unknown. The data were obtained in a study of T cells in Graves' hyperthyroidism and ophthalmopathy. Template material for amplifying TCR beta CDR3 regions consisted of RNA transcripts. HTBI primers were employed in a first-round RT-PCR of the TCR CDR3. Each CDR3 protein gets one entry after TCRdb re-called the multiplex PCR reads with MiXCR. The sample consists of hundreds of thousands of distinct CDR3 sequences, roughly 14% of them appearing once. Study findings and constraints: Ophthalmopathy onset followed model prediction by a median about 6.9 months.

This CDR3 has 17 amino acids. After removal of 4 bases from V and 2 bases from J, the junction contained 11 bases not matched to a gene. Germline lookup yields CDR1 MNHEY and CDR2 SVGAGI. This chain links TRBV6-5 with TRBJ1-3; 7 bases map to TRBD1. The sequencing input was blood. The clonotype originates from a woman in her thirties or forties with Graves' ophthalmopathy. CDR3 bases: TGTGCCAGCAGTTTCAGACAGGGTAGGAAAGCTGGAAACACCATATATTTT. Translated: CASSFRQGRKAGNTIYF.